This T cell receptor (beta chain) was identified during a study of cytomegalovirus exposure and HLA in healthy donors. Profiled with immunoSEQ multiplex PCR; TCRdb holds only in-frame clones, not every one. This table has some 70,000 clones, about 82% appearing once. This CDR3 has 16 amino acids. After removal of 7 bases from V and 5 bases from J, the junction contained 16 bases not matched to a gene. Germline V lookup: CDR1 MNHEY, CDR2 SMNVEV (reference sequence). The J gene is TRBJ1-1, the V gene TRBV27; 7 positions agree with TRBD1. Sequencing input: PBMCs. The receptor's source is a man aged 30-40 years in good health and CMV-seronegative. CDR3 nucleotide sequence: TGTGCCAGCAACCCGCAGGGGGTATGGCATCCGACTGAAGCTTTCTTT. Translation gives CASNPQGVWHPTEAFF.